The sequence of this TCR beta chain was determined in a study of T-cell reconstitution after alpha-beta-depleted transplantation in children. Unique molecular identifiers were incorporated into the prepared TCRbeta library. TCRdb fed the PCR reads into MiXCR, producing one record per CDR3 protein. Here the sample spans about 400,000 distinct CDR3 sequences, roughly 13% being singletons. Trimming removed 2 bases at V and 2 bases at J, with 10 bases between. Looked up from germline, CDR1 is MNHNS and CDR2 is SASEGT. The CDR3 has 15 residues. V gene TRBV6-1 combines with J gene TRBJ1-5, with D unclear. Sequenced here: PBMCs, sampled from the stem cell graft. This clonotype was obtained from a human donor who donated a stem cell graft to a child with Fanconi anemia. The CDR3 coding sequence is TGTGCCAGCAGTGAACTGGGGAATGGCAATCAGCCCCAGCATTTT. It encodes CASSELGNGNQPQHF.